One and the same sample provided the 24 T cell receptor beta chains below, sequenced in a study of OX40 agonist ivuxolimab in advanced cancers. Some clones are missing from TCRdb's copy, which holds only in-frame ones; the method was immunoSEQ multiplex PCR. Here the sample spans 57,000 or so clones, about 88% being singletons. The specimen was CD4+ or CD8+ T cells sorted from blood, collected in a trial of the OX40 agonist ivuxolimab. The receptor set was obtained from an adult with an advanced solid tumor such as melanoma, head and neck, liver or kidney cancer.

This chain uses TRBV9 with TRBJ2-5; D not certain. The CDR3 has 14 amino acids. Germline V lookup: CDR1 SGDLS, CDR2 YYNGEE. Trimming cost V 4 bases and J 2 bases, with 12 bases left between them. Here the CDR3 DNA reads TGTGCCAGCAGCCCCCCCCATCGTCAAGAGACCCAGTACTTC. As protein: CASSPPHRQETQYF.

The V call is TRBV4-2, the J call TRBJ2-6; the D gene is possibly TRBD1 (6 bases). The V and J ends lost 0 bases and 0 bases respectively, with 12 bases between them. This CDR3 comprises 18 residues. CDR1 is LGHNA, CDR2 YNFKEQ, per germline. As DNA, the CDR3 is TGTGCCAGCAGCCAAGATCGGGTGGGGGCCTCTGGGGCCAACGTCCTGACTTTC. Translated: CASSQDRVGASGANVLTF.

The rearrangement uses TRBV4-2 and TRBJ2-7; perhaps TRBD2 as D (5 bases). V was pared by 0 bases and J by 3 bases, with 12 bases between. CDR3 size: 15 residues. Per germline, CDR1 LGHNA and CDR2 YNFKEQ. CDR3 sequence: CASSQEVAFYYEQYF. CDR3 DNA sequence: TGTGCCAGCAGCCAAGAGGTAGCGTTTTACTACGAGCAGTACTTC.

The chain recombines TRBV19 with TRBJ1-1; 8 nucleotides match TRBD1. Germline CDR1 reads LNHDA; CDR2 reads SQIVND (reference sequence). J gave up 2 bases and V 7 bases, and 9 bases lay outside the gene matches. The CDR3 length is 15 residues. The CDR3 is CASTITGGGNTEAFF. DNA of the CDR3: TGTGCCAGTACCATTACAGGGGGAGGAAACACTGAAGCTTTCTTT.

This chain links TRBV4-3 with TRBJ2-5; TRBD2 might be the D (6 bases). Between the trimmed V and J ends, which lost 0 bases and 5 bases, there was a span of 16 bases. The CDR3 covers 16 residues. CDR1 is LGHNA, CDR2 YSLEER, per germline. The CDR3 coding sequence is TGCGCCAGCAGCCAAGATTGGGCCGGAGCGGGCGAGACCCAGTACTTC. It specifies CASSQDWAGAGETQYF.

The chain employs TRBV27 and TRBJ2-5, with D hard to call. Matching the DNA end better, TRBJ2-7 makes the J call doubtful. Germline values: CDR1 MNHEY, CDR2 SMNVEV (reference sequence). The CDR3 is 15 residues long. CDR3 residues: CASSKSRVSSYEQYF. In DNA, the CDR3 is TGTGCCAGCAGCAAAAGTAGGGTCAGCTCCTACGAGCAGTACTTC.

The chain employs TRBV5-4 and TRBJ1-1; D remains unclear. With 0 bases removed from V and 7 bases from J, the gap between germline ends came to 7 bases. Germline CDR1 and CDR2: SGHNT and YYREEE (reference sequence). The CDR3 length is 12 residues. The CDR3: CASSLEAYEAFF. Here the CDR3 DNA reads TGTGCCAGCAGCTTGGAGGCATATGAAGCTTTCTTT.

The chain carries TRBV12-5 and TRBJ2-2; 8 nucleotides align to TRBD1. This CDR3 region has 14 residues. In germline, CDR1 is LGHNT, CDR2 FRNRAP. With 6 bases clipped from V and 6 bases from J, the junction kept 6 bases outside the gene matches. The CDR3 region has the DNA TGTGCTAGTGGCGCAGGGGGCTTCGCCGGGGAGCTGTTTTTT. Its translation: CASGAGGFAGELFF.

This chain links TRBV18 with TRBJ2-1; a possible D gene is TRBD1 (6 bases). Trimming left V 3 bases short and J 2 bases short, with 14 bases between. Germline V CDR1 and CDR2: KGHSH, LQKENI. The CDR3 sequence is 16 residues long. CDR3 residues: CASSPPTGQPYNEQFF. CDR3 sequence (DNA): TGTGCCAGCTCACCTCCCACTGGACAGCCCTACAATGAGCAGTTCTTC.

The chain joins TRBV4-1 to TRBJ1-2; perhaps TRBD1 as D (5 bases). This CDR3 has 14 residues. From germline, CDR1 is MGHRA and CDR2 YSYEKL. Trimming stripped 4 bases from V and 2 bases from J, with 11 bases between. CDR3 DNA: TGCGCCAGCAGCCCACGGGACGGAAACTATGGCTACACCTTC. Amino acids: CASSPRDGNYGYTF.

The V gene is TRBV13, the J gene TRBJ1-5; possibly TRBD1 for D (6 bases). The CDR3 contains 14 residues. Trimming pared 3 bases from V and 3 bases from J, leaving 9 bases between. Germline CDR1 is PRHDT and CDR2 is FYEKMQ (reference sequence). CDR3 DNA: TGTGCCAGCAGCTTTGGGGGGCACAATCAGCCCCAGCATTTT. This codes for CASSFGGHNQPQHF.

This clone was found once. The chain combines TRBV10-3 with TRBJ2-3, with D unresolved. There are 14 residues in the CDR3. CDR1 ENHRY and CDR2 SYGVKD come from the germline V gene. V lost 7 bases and J 0 bases, leaving 11 bases between the germline ends. The CDR3 region is CAITETLSTDTQYF. In nucleotides, the CDR3 is TGTGCCATCACCGAGACACTAAGCACAGATACGCAGTATTTT.

This rearrangement joins TRBV7-9 to TRBJ1-1, with D unresolved. The CDR3 is 15 residues long. Germline V gives CDR1 SEHNR, CDR2 FQNEAQ (reference sequence). V was cut by 5 bases and J by 1 base, with 14 bases left in between. The DNA of the CDR3 is TGTGCCAGCAGCGGCGATCGAGAAAGGAACACTGAAGCTTTCTTT. It codes for CASSGDRERNTEAFF.

The chain is built from TRBV7-6 and TRBJ2-7; 8 bases fit TRBD1. Germline values: CDR1 SGHVS, CDR2 FNYEAQ. This CDR3 comprises 16 residues. V shed 5 bases and J 4 bases; nucleotides not matched to a gene: 13. Here the CDR3 reads CASSPLFLDREYEQYF. DNA of the CDR3: TGTGCCAGCAGCCCCTTGTTTCTGGACAGGGAATACGAGCAGTACTTC. Full variable domain (rest looked up from reference TRBV7-6 and TRBJ2-7): GAGVSQSPRYKVTKRGQDVALRCDPISGHVSLYWYRQALGQGPEFLTYFNYEAQQDKSGLPNDRFSAERPEGSISTLTIQRTEQRDSAMYRCASSPLFLDREYEQYFGPGTRLTVT.

The chain uses TRBV28 and TRBJ2-7; no reliable D call. Germline assignment: CDR1 MDHEN and CDR2 SYDVKM. The CDR3 is 12 amino acids. V lost 5 bases, J lost 4 bases, and 9 bases lay in between. Written as DNA, the CDR3 is TGTGCCAGCAGTATCCTTGGGTACGAGCAGTACTTC. As protein: CASSILGYEQYF.

This clone was detected only once. The chain is built from TRBV28 and TRBJ2-5; D is perhaps TRBD2 (6 bases). The length of the CDR3 is 13 residues. Germline-derived CDR1 and CDR2 are MDHEN and SYDVKM. V gave up 6 bases and J gave up 5 bases, with 13 bases separating them. The CDR3 DNA reads as TGTGCCAGCAGCTTGGTCCGGGGGGAGACCCAGTACTTC. It translates to CASSLVRGETQYF.

The genes are TRBV13 and TRBJ2-1; TRBD1 is a possible D gene (5 bases). The CDR3 has 12 amino acids. Germline V gene sequence: CDR1 PRHDT, CDR2 FYEKMQ (reference sequence). Trimming removed 6 bases at V and 10 bases at J, with 13 bases between. The CDR3 DNA is TGTGCCAGCAGATCCAGTCAGGGAGAGCAGTTCTTC. Translation gives CASRSSQGEQFF.

This sequence joins TRBV6-1 and TRBJ1-5, with 12 positions matching TRBD1. The J segment lost 6 bases and the V segment lost 2 bases, leaving 5 bases of the junction unmatched. The CDR3 runs 16 residues. In germline, CDR1 is MNHNS, CDR2 SASEGT. CDR3 loop: CASSENEGQGAQPQHF. DNA of the CDR3: TGTGCCAGCAGTGAAAATGAGGGACAGGGGGCTCAGCCCCAGCATTTT.

The chain employs TRBV27 and TRBJ2-6; 9 bases are a match to TRBD1. This CDR3 spans 19 amino acids. Trimming at V came to 0 bases and at J to 1 base, leaving 7 bases not matched to a gene. The germline V gene has CDR1 MNHEY and CDR2 SMNVEV (reference sequence). The CDR3 region has the DNA TGTGCCAGCAGTTTATCCTCCGGACAGGGGCAATCTGGGGCCAACGTCCTGACTTTC. This gives the protein CASSLSSGQGQSGANVLTF. The variable domain in full, completed from reference TRBV27 and TRBJ2-6, reads EAQVTQNPRYLITVTGKKLTVTCSQNMNHEYMSWYRQDPGLGLRQIYYSMNVEVTDKGDVPEGYKVSRKEKRNFPLILESPSPNQTSLYFCASSLSSGQGQSGANVLTFGAGSRLTVL.

This clone was observed once. V usage is TRBV2 and J usage is TRBJ1-1; D is undetermined. V shed 1 base and J shed 4 bases, with 7 bases lying between them. The V gene's germline CDR1 is SNHLY and CDR2 FYNNEI. CDR3 length equals 13 residues. CDR3 in DNA: TGTGCCAGCAGTGAAGGGGTGGGCACTGAAGCTTTCTTT. This translates into CASSEGVGTEAFF.

This chain uses TRBV4-3 with TRBJ1-1, with 11 bases identical to TRBD1. V shed 3 bases and J 1 base; nucleotides not matched to a gene: 4. There are 16 residues in the CDR3. Germline V CDR1 and CDR2: LGHNA, YSLEER. Here the CDR3 DNA reads TGCGCCAGCAGCCACGGGACAGGGGGAGGGAACACTGAAGCTTTCTTT. Its protein product is CASSHGTGGGNTEAFF.

The chain employs TRBV6-4 and TRBJ2-5; D possibly matches TRBD1 or TRBD2 (5 bases each). The V end was cut by 0 bases, the J end by 0 bases, with 5 bases between. Germline-derived CDR1 and CDR2 are MRHNA and SNTAGT. The CDR3 runs 14 residues. The chain's CDR3 is CASSDSGHQETQYF. The DNA for the CDR3 is TGTGCCAGCAGTGACTCGGGACACCAAGAGACCCAGTACTTC.

V and J are TRBV6-5 and TRBJ2-1; D is undetermined. The CDR3 sequence is 13 residues long. In germline, CDR1 is MNHEY, CDR2 SVGAGI. V lost 0 bases and J 7 bases, leaving 7 bases between the germline ends. Written as DNA, the CDR3 is TGTGCCAGCAGTTACTCTTTGAAAAATGAGCAGTTCTTC. Its translation: CASSYSLKNEQFF.

J is TRBJ2-5 and V is TRBV4-2; possible D gene TRBD2, 5 bases. Trimming took 0 bases from V and 4 from J, leaving 6 bases between them. Per the germline V gene, CDR1 is LGHNA and CDR2 is YNFKEQ. The CDR3 loop spans 13 amino acids. CDR3 amino acids: CASSQDGGETQYF. The CDR3 DNA follows: TGTGCCAGCAGCCAAGATGGAGGAGAGACCCAGTACTTC.